This TCR beta chain was identified in a study of blood T cell repertoires in COVID-19. Adults between about 18 and 95 years of age took part from fewer than 30 US areas. Before being deemed recovered, Cohort 3 donors had two negative PCRs, clearance, or symptom resolution. TCRdb keeps only in-frame clones here, not all; method: immunoSEQ multiplex PCR. The table includes nearly 400,000 clones, around nine tenths detected once. The CDR3 length is 18 residues. Losses at the gene ends were 5 bases for V and 5 bases for J; bases not matched to a gene: 10. Germline V gives CDR1 SGHVS, CDR2 FQNEAQ. The material sequenced was PBMCs or T cells enriched from blood (not recorded which). The sequence derives from a woman aged 25 to 39 who had recovered from COVID-19. This chain joins TRBV7-8 and TRBJ2-1; TRBD2 agrees at 15 bases. As DNA, the CDR3 is TGTGCCAGCAGCGGTACGGGACTAGCGGGGGGACAGAACAATGAGCAGTTCTTC. Encoded protein: CASSGTGLAGGQNNEQFF.